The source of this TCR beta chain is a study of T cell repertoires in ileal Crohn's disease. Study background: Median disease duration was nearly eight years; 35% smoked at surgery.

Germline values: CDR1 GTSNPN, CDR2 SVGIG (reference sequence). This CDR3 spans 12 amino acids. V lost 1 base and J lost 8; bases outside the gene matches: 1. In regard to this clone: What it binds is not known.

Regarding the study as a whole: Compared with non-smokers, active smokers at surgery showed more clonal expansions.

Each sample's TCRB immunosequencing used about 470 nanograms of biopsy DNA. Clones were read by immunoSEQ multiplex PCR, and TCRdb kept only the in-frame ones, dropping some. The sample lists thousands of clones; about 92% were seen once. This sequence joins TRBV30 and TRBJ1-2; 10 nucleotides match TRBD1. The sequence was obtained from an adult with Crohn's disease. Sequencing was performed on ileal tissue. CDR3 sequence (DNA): TGTGCCTGGAGTGGGACAGGGGGAGGCTACACCTTC. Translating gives CAWSGTGGGYTF. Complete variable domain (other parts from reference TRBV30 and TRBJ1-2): SQTIHQWPATLVQPVGSPLSLECTVEGTSNPNLYWYRQAAGRGLQLLFYSVGIGQISSEVPQNLSASRPQDRQFILSSKKLLLSDSGFYLCAWSGTGGGYTFGSGTRLTVV.